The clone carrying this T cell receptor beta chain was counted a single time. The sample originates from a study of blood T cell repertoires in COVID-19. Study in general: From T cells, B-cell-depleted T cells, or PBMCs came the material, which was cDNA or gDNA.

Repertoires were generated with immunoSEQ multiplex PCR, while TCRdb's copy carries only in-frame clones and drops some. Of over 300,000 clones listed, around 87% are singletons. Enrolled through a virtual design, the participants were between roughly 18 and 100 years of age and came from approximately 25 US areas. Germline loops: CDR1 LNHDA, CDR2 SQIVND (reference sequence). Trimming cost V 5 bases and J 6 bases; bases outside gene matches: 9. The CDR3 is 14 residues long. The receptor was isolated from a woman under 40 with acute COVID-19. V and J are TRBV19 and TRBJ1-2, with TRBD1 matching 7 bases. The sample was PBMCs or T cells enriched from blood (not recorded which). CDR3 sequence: CASSFTGAANGYTF. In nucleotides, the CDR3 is TGTGCCAGTAGTTTCACAGGGGCGGCTAATGGCTACACCTTC.